The 10 T cell receptor beta chains listed next were all sequenced from one sample in a study of shared clonotypes between healthy human individuals. Only in-frame clones appear in the TCRdb table, and some are missing; sequencing was by immunoSEQ multiplex PCR. Found here are 470,000 or so clones, around 73% of them singletons; the top ten hold 12%. Specimen: PBMCs. These receptors were collected from a woman in her 40s in good health. Some clones in this sample may be carry-over from other donors' samples.

This sequence joins TRBV4-2 and TRBJ2-1; 10 positions agree with TRBD2. Germline CDR1 reads LGHNA; CDR2 reads YNFKEQ. V was clipped by 0 bases and J by 5 bases; unmatched bases: 7. The CDR3 consists of 17 residues. The CDR3 coding sequence is TGTGCCAGCAGCCAAGAAGCCCAACTAGCGGGGAACAATGAGCAGTTCTTC. As protein: CASSQEAQLAGNNEQFF.

Points on this clone: This likely stems from a read error, as it lies one base from a far larger clone. The gene calls are TRBV6-6 and TRBJ2-7; the D gene could be TRBD1 or TRBD2 (5 bases each). Trimming removed 6 bases from V and 3 bases from J, with 12 bases in between. Per the germline V gene, CDR1 is MNHNY and CDR2 is SVGAGI (reference sequence). The CDR3 is 13 residues long. CDR3 loop: CASSLVRGYEQYF. The CDR3 nucleotides are TGTGCCAGCAGCCTTGTGAGGGGCTACGAGCAGTACTTC.

This clone has just one count. V gene TRBV7-2 combines with J gene TRBJ2-7; TRBD2 is a possible D gene (6 bases). Germline CDR1 SGHTA, CDR2 FQGNSA. The ends were cut back, 3 bases at V and 4 bases at J, with 10 bases in the middle. CDR3 size: 13 residues. The CDR3 reads CASSFGGRYEQYF. The CDR3 coding sequence is TGTGCCAGCAGCTTTGGTGGGAGGTACGAGCAGTACTTC.

Worth noting for this clone: This probably arose from a read error, given a far larger clone one base away. The CDR3 region is CASSSPLVDSYEQYF. In nucleotides, the CDR3 is TGTGCCAGCAGCTCGCCACTAGTGGATTCCTACGAGCAGTACTTC. The J gene is TRBJ2-7, the V gene TRBV5-6, with a weak D call TRBD2 (5 bases). Trimming removed 3 bases from V and 1 base from J, with 14 bases in between. From germline, CDR1 is SGHDT and CDR2 YYEEEE. The CDR3 is made up of 15 amino acids.

The V and J genes are TRBV27 and TRBJ2-7; TRBD1 matches at 7 bases. This CDR3 region has 15 residues. Germline values: CDR1 MNHEY, CDR2 SMNVEV (reference sequence). The V segment lost 6 bases and the J segment 3 bases; nucleotides outside the gene matches: 11. In nucleotides, the CDR3 is TGTGCCAGCAGCGCACTTCGGGACAGTATCTACGAGCAGTACTTC. It translates to CASSALRDSIYEQYF.

This clone was counted a single time. This chain joins TRBV27 and TRBJ1-2; the match to TRBD1 covers 9 bases. The CDR3 spans 13 residues. Germline lookup yields CDR1 MNHEY and CDR2 SMNVEV (reference sequence). J lost 13 bases, V lost 4 bases, and 10 bases had no gene match. DNA of the CDR3: TGTGCCAGCAGTTATCAGGGACAGGGCTGGGGCACCTTC. Encoded protein: CASSYQGQGWGTF.

Worth noting for this clone: Other DNA sequences of this sample code for an identical CDR3. The J gene is TRBJ1-5, the V gene TRBV7-9; D not certain. Deletions cut 0 bases from V and 0 bases from J, with 12 bases between. The germline gives CDR1 SEHNR, CDR2 FQNEAQ (reference sequence). There are 17 residues in the CDR3. CDR3: CASSLAGRQYSNQPQHF. In DNA form, the CDR3 reads TGTGCCAGCAGCTTAGCTGGACGTCAGTATAGCAATCAGCCCCAGCATTTT.

This clone was seen ten or more times. The CDR3 DNA is TGTGCCAGCAGTCTTCCCCCTGGGGCCAAAAACATTCAGTACTTC. Its protein is CASSLPPGAKNIQYF. This chain uses TRBV2 with TRBJ2-4; no clear D gene. CDR1 SNHLY and CDR2 FYNNEI come from the germline V gene. Trimming removed 5 bases at V and 1 base at J, with 12 bases between. CDR3 length: 15 amino acids.

This clone was seen repeatedly, ten times or more. The J gene is TRBJ2-7, the V gene TRBV7-6; no clear D gene. Germline V gives CDR1 SGHVS, CDR2 FNYEAQ. The CDR3 length is 16 residues. The V end lost 1 base, the J end lost 9 bases, and 22 bases lay between the germline ends. The CDR3: CASSLVVGSTGIGQYF. CDR3 bases: TGTGCCAGCAGCTTAGTAGTTGGCTCAACGGGCATAGGGCAGTACTTC.

The chain is built from TRBV28 and TRBJ1-4; TRBD1 might be the D (6 bases). Germline lookup yields CDR1 MDHEN and CDR2 SYDVKM. The germline V and J ends were trimmed by 2 bases and 8 bases, with 12 bases remaining between them. The CDR3 runs to 14 residues. The DNA of the CDR3 is TGTGCCAGCAGTTTACGGGGGCGCTGGGAAAAACTGTTTTTT. Translating gives CASSLRGRWEKLFF.